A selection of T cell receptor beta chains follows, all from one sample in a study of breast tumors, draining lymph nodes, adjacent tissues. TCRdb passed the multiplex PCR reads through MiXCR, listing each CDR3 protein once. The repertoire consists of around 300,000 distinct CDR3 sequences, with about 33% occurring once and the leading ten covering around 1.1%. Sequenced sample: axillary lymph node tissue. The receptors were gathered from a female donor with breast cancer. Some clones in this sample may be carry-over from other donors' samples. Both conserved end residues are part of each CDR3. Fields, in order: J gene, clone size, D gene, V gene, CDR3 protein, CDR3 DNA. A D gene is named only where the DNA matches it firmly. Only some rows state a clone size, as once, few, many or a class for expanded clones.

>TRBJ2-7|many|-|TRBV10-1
CALPGHREYTYEQYF
TGCGCCTTACCAGGTCACAGGGAGTACACCTACGAGCAGTACTTC
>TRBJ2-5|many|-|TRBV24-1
CATSSQETQYF
TGTGCCACCAGTTCCCAAGAGACCCAGTACTTC
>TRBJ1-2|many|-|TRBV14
CASSQDDWYGYTF
TGTGCCAGCAGCCAAGATGACTGGTATGGCTACACCTTC
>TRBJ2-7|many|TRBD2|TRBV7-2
CASSLVRSASGKDEQYF
TGTGCCAGCAGCTTAGTTCGATCGGCTAGCGGGAAGGATGAGCAGTACTTC
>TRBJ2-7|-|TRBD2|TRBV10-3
CAISHGLADGVQCF
TGTGCCATCAGTCATGGACTAGCGGACGGGGTGCAGTGCTTC
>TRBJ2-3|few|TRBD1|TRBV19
CASSKDRGDTDTQYF
TGTGCCAGCTCAAAGGACAGGGGCGACACAGATACGCAGTATTTT
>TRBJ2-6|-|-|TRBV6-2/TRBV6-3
CASSYTRSGNPSSGANVLTF
TGTGCCAGCAGTTATACTCGGTCAGGCAACCCGAGCTCTGGGGCCAACGTCCTGACTTTC
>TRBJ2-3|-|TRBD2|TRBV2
CATKGLTARTDTQYF
TGTGCCACCAAGGGACTAACGGCTCGCACAGATACGCAGTATTTT
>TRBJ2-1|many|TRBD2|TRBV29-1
CSAGLAGYNEQFF
TGCAGCGCCGGACTAGCGGGTTATAATGAGCAGTTCTTC
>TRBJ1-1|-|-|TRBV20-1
CSAPRGGNTEAFF
TGCAGTGCCCCGCGGGGGGGGAACACTGAAGCTTTCTTT
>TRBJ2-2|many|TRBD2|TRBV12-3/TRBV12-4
CATGLAGGDTGELFF
TGTGCCACGGGACTAGCGGGAGGGGACACCGGGGAGCTGTTTTTT
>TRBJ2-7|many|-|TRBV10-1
CASSDRLGNEQYF
TGCGCCAGCAGTGACAGGCTTGGGAACGAGCAGTACTTC
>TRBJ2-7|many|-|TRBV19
CASSMAGSAIPYEQYF
TGTGCCAGTAGTATGGCGGGCTCGGCTATCCCATACGAGCAGTACTTC
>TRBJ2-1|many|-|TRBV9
CASSTSQIGKLNNEQFF
TGTGCCAGCAGCACCTCCCAGATAGGAAAGCTAAACAATGAGCAGTTCTTC
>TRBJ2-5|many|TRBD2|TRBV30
CAWNSGTSGVGTQYF
TGTGCCTGGAACTCCGGGACTAGCGGCGTGGGGACCCAGTACTTC
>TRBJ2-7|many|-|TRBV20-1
CSARRPGVSEQYF
TGCAGTGCTAGACGGCCTGGAGTTAGCGAGCAGTACTTC
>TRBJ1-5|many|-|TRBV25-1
CASREGSQPQHF
TGTGCCAGCAGGGAAGGGAGTCAGCCCCAGCATTTT
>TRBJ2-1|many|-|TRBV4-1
CASSQRALPNNEQFF
TGCGCCAGCAGCCAACGGGCCCTACCGAACAATGAGCAGTTCTTC
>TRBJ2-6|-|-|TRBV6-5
CASSYLAGGAPGANVLTF
TGTGCCAGCAGTTACCTGGCAGGGGGGGCCCCTGGGGCCAACGTCCTGACTTTC
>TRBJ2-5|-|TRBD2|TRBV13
CASTRLLAGGPETQYF
TGTGCCAGCACCCGCCTACTAGCGGGAGGGCCAGAGACCCAGTACTTC
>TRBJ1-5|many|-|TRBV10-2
CASSESGVNQPQHF
TGCGCCAGCAGTGAATCAGGGGTAAATCAGCCCCAGCATTTT
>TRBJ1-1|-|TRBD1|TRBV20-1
CSAAQTLNNRGGTEAFF
TGCAGTGCTGCCCAAACCCTAAATAACAGGGGAGGGACTGAAGCTTTCTTT
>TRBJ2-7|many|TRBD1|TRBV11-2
CASSFGQGYEQYF
TGTGCCAGCAGCTTTGGACAGGGGTACGAGCAGTACTTC
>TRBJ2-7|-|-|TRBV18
CASSPLPSSYEQYF
TGTGCCAGCTCACCTTTACCGAGCTCCTACGAGCAGTACTTC
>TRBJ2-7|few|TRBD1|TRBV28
CASSRDSLPLLGEQYF
TGTGCCAGCAGTAGGGACAGCCTACCCCTTCTGGGGGAGCAGTACTTC
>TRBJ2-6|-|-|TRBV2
CASRRAGANVLTF
TGTGCCAGCAGGCGAGCGGGGGCCAACGTCCTGACTTTC
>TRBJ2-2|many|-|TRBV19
CASTQGAGELFF
TGTGCCAGTACGCAGGGCGCCGGGGAGCTGTTTTTT
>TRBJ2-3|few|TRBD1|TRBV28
CASSLRPTGPDTQYF
TGTGCCAGCAGTTTAAGGCCGACAGGGCCAGATACGCAGTATTTT
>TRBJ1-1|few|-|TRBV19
CASRAGNTEAFF
TGTGCCAGTCGGGCGGGGAACACTGAAGCTTTCTTT
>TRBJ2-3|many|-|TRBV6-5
CASSYSGLSGSTDTQYF
TGTGCCAGCAGTTACTCGGGGCTCAGCGGGAGCACAGATACGCAGTATTTT
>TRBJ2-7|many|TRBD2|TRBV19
CASSISLADSYEQYF
TGTGCCAGTAGTATTAGCCTAGCGGACTCCTACGAGCAGTACTTC
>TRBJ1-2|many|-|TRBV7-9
CASSDPLGGLYGYTF
TGTGCCAGCAGCGATCCCCTGGGGGGGCTCTATGGCTACACCTTC
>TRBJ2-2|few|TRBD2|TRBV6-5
CASSKLAGTTGELFF
TGTGCCAGCAGCAAACTAGCGGGGACCACCGGGGAGCTGTTTTTT
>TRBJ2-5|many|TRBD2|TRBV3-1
CASSRHPGTSGETQYF
TGTGCCAGCAGCCGTCACCCCGGGACTAGCGGCGAGACCCAGTACTTC
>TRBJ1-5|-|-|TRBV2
CASSVGPGWSEQPQHF
TGTGCCAGCAGCGTAGGCCCAGGTTGGAGCGAGCAGCCCCAGCATTTT
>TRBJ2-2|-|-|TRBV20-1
CSASGSEGSGELFF
TGCAGTGCTAGCGGGAGTGAGGGGTCCGGGGAGCTGTTTTTT
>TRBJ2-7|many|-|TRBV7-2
CASSPGTPGEQYF
TGTGCCAGCAGCCCCGGGACCCCGGGCGAGCAGTACTTC
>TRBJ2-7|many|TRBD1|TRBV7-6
CASSLGPGTGAYEQYF
TGTGCCAGCAGCTTAGGTCCCGGGACAGGCGCCTACGAGCAGTACTTC
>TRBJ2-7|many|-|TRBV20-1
CSAGKGPVVGGEQYF
TGCAGTGCAGGAAAGGGCCCTGTCGTGGGGGGAGAGCAGTACTTC
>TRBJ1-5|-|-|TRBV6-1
CASSLPRQANQPQHF
TGTGCCAGCAGTCTGCCCCGGCAGGCCAATCAGCCCCAGCATTTT
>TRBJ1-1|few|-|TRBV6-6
CASSYSGSEAFF
TGTGCCAGCAGTTACTCCGGTTCTGAAGCTTTCTTT
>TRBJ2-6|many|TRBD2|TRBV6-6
CASSWVAGAGANVLTF
TGTGCCAGCAGTTGGGTAGCGGGTGCTGGGGCCAACGTCCTGACTTTC
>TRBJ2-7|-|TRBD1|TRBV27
CASSFQGANYEQYF
TGTGCCAGCAGTTTTCAGGGGGCAAACTACGAGCAGTACTTC
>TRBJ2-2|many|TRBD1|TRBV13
CASRQGYTGELFF
TGTGCCAGCAGACAGGGGTACACCGGGGAGCTGTTTTTT
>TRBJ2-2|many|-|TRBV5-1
CASSPISRATSTGELFF
TGCGCCAGCAGCCCTATATCCAGGGCCACATCCACCGGGGAGCTGTTTTTT
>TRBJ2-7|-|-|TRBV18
CASSPGPFREQYF
TGTGCCAGCTCACCGGGACCTTTTAGGGAGCAGTACTTC
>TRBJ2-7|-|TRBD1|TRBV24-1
CATSARGTGVYEQYF
TGTGCCACCAGTGCTAGAGGGACAGGGGTCTACGAGCAGTACTTC
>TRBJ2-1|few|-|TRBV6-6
CASSHSRSINEQFF
TGTGCCAGCAGTCACTCGAGGAGTATTAATGAGCAGTTCTTC
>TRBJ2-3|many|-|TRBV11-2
CASTKVGDTDTQYF
TGTGCCAGCACCAAGGTCGGTGATACAGATACGCAGTATTTT
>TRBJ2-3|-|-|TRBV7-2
CASSSRTGTRTDTQYF
TGTGCCAGCAGCAGCCGAACAGGGACACGCACAGATACGCAGTATTTT
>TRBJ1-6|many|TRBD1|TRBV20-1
CSAPSGQGYNSPLHF
TGCAGTGCTCCGTCGGGACAGGGGTATAATTCACCCCTCCACTTT
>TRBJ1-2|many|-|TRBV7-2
CASSSPDRMNYGYTF
TGTGCCAGCAGTTCGCCGGACAGAATGAACTATGGCTACACCTTC
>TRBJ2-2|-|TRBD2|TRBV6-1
CTSSEGAAGGFGELFF
TGTACCAGCAGTGAAGGTGCAGCGGGAGGGTTCGGGGAGCTGTTTTTT
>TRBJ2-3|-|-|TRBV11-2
CASSQLGTPGTDTQYF
TGTGCCAGCAGCCAATTAGGGACACCGGGCACAGATACGCAGTATTTT
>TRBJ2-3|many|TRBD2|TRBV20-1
CSASSPGGPSTDTQYF
TGCAGTGCTAGCTCTCCGGGGGGGCCTAGCACAGATACGCAGTATTTT
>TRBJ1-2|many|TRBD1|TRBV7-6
CASSLGTGGQGYTF
TGTGCCAGCAGCTTGGGGACAGGGGGCCAAGGCTACACCTTC
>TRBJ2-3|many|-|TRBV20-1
CSAQGRGRGGTQYF
TGCAGTGCTCAGGGGCGCGGGAGAGGGGGTACGCAGTATTTT